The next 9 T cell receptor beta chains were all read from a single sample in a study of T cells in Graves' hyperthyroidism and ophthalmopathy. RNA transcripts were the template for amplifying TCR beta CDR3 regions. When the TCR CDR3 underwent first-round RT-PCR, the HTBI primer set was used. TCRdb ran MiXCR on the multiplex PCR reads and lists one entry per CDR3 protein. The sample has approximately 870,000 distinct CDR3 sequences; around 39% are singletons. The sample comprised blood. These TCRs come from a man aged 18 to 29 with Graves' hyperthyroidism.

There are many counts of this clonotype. The CDR3 loop reads CASSPGWGYTF. CDR3 nucleotides: TGTGCCAGCAGCCCCGGGTGGGGCTACACCTTC. The rearrangement uses TRBV11-3 and TRBJ1-2; D call uncertain. CDR1 and CDR2 from the germline V gene are SGHNT and YENEEA. Trimming took off 5 bases at V and 8 bases at J, with 9 bases between the two ends. The length of the CDR3 is 11 residues. Together with reference TRBV11-3 and TRBJ1-2, the CDR3 gives the full variable domain: EAGVVQSPRYKIIEKKQPVAFWCNPISGHNTLYWYLQNLGQGPELLIRYENEEAVDDSQLPKDRFSAERLKGVDSTLKIQPAELGDSAVYLCASSPGWGYTFGSGTRLTVV.

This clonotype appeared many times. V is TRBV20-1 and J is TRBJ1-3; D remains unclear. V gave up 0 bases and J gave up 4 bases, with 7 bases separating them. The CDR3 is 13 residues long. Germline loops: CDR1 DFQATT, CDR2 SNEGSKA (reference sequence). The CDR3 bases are TGCAGTGCTAGAGATTTAACGGGAAACACCATATATTTT. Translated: CSARDLTGNTIYF.

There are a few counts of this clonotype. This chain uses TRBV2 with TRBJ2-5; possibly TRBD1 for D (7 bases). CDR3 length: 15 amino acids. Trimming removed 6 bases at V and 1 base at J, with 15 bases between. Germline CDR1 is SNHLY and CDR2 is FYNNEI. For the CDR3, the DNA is TGTGCCAGCAGCCCCGGGGGACAGACCCAAGAGACCCAGTACTTC. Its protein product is CASSPGGQTQETQYF.

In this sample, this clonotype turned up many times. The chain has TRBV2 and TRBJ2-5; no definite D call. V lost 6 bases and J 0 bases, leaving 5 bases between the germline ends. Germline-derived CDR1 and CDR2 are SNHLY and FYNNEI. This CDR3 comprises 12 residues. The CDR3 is CASSWNQETQYF. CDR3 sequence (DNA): TGTGCCAGCAGCTGGAACCAAGAGACCCAGTACTTC.

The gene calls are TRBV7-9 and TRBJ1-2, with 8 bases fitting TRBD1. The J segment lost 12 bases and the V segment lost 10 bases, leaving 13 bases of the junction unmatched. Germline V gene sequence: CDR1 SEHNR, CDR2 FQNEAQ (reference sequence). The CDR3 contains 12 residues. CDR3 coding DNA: TGTGCCACGACAGGACAGGGATCAGGAAACACCTTC. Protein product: CATTGQGSGNTF.

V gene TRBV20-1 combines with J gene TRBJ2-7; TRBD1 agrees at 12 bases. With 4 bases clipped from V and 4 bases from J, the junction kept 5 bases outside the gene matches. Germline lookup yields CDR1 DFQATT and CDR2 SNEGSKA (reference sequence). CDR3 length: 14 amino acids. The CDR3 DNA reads TGCAGTGCTATCCCGGGACAGGGGGCATACGAGCAGTACTTC. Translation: CSAIPGQGAYEQYF.

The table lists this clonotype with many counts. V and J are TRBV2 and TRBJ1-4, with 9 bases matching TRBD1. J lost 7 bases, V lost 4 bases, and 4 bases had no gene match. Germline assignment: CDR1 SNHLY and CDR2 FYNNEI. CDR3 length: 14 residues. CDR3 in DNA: TGTGCCAGCAGTGCTAGACAGGGGGGTGAAAAACTGTTTTTT. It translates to CASSARQGGEKLFF.

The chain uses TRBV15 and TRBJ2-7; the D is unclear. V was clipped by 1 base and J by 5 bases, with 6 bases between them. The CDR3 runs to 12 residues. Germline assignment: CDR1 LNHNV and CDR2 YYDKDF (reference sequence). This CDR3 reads CATSRGQDEQYF. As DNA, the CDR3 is TGTGCCACCAGCAGAGGACAAGACGAGCAGTACTTC.

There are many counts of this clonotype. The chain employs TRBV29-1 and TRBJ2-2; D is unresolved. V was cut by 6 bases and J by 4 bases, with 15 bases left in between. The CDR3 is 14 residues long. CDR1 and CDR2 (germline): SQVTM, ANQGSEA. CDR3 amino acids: CSVKVGRSTGELFF. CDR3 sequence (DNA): TGCAGCGTAAAGGTGGGCAGGTCCACCGGGGAGCTGTTTTTT.